This T cell receptor beta chain came from a study of blood T cells in healthy people across ages. Broader study findings: Versus aged donors, long-lived donors had higher diversity and more naive CD4+ cells. Nothing was known about donor CMV status, and this possibly confounded expanded clonotype changes.

Concerning this clonotype: Its antigen is unidentified.

Together with a sample-barcoded 5' primer, a J-beta primer mix was included in a second PCR lasting 7 to 11 cycles. Each of the cDNA molecules was tagged by a template-switch adaptor with 12 random nucleotides. MiXCR was run by TCRdb on the 5' RACE reads, yielding one entry per CDR3 protein. The data contain 800,000 or so distinct CDR3 sequences, about 59% of them singletons. The CDR3 runs to 17 residues. With 5 bases clipped from V and 6 bases from J, the junction kept 14 bases outside the gene matches. The clonotype comes from a man between 25 and 39 years old in good health. The sample consisted of blood. The genes are TRBV12-3 or TRBV12-4 and TRBJ2-1, with 9 bases matching TRBD2. For the CDR3, the DNA is TGTGCCAGCAGTCCCCTTTCAGGGACTAGCAGATCCAATGAGCAGTTCTTC. It translates to CASSPLSGTSRSNEQFF.